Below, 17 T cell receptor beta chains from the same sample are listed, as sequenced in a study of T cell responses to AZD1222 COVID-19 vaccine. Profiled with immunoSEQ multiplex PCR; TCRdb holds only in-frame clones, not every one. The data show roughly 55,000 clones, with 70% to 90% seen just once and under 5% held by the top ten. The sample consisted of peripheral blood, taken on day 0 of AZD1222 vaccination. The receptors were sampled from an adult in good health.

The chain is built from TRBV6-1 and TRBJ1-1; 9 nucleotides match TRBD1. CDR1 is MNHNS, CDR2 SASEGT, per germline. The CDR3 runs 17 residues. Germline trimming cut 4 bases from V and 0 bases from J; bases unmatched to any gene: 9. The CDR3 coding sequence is TGTGCCAGCAGTGCCTACAGGGGGCTTGTCCTGAACACTGAAGCTTTCTTT. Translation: CASSAYRGLVLNTEAFF.

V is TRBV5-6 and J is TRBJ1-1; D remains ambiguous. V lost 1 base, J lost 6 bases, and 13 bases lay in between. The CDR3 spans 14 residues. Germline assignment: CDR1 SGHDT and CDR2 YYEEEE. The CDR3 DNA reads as TGTGCCAGCAGCTTGCGGCCGGATAACTCTGAAGCTTTCTTT. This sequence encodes CASSLRPDNSEAFF.

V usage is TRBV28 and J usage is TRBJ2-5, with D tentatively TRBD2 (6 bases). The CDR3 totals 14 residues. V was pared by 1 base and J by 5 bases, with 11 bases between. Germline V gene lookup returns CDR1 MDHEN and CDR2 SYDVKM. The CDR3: CASSLSAGKETQYF. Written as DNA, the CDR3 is TGTGCCAGCAGTTTATCGGCGGGGAAGGAGACCCAGTACTTC.

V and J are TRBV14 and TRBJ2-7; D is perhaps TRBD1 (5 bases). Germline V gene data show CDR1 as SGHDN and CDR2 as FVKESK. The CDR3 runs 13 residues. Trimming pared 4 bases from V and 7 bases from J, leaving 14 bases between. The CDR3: CASSLRQGWEQYF. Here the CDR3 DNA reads TGTGCCAGCAGCCTAAGGCAGGGTTGGGAGCAGTACTTC.

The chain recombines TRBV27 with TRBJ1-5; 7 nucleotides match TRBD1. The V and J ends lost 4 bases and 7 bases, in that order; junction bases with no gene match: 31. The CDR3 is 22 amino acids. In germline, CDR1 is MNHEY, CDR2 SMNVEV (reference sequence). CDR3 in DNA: TGTGCCAGCAGTTCCCTCCCCAGGACAGGAATCAGCCCCACCACCAGGCCCCAGCCCCAGCATTTT. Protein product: CASSSLPRTGISPTTRPQPQHF.

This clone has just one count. Here the CDR3 reads CASSDRTLSGNTIYF. The CDR3 DNA sequence: TGTGCCAGTAGTGACAGGACTCTCTCTGGAAACACCATATATTTT. The chain has TRBV19 and TRBJ1-3, with TRBD1 as a possible D gene (6 bases). Germline CDR1 and CDR2: LNHDA and SQIVND (reference sequence). The CDR3 contains 15 residues. Trimming shortened V by 5 bases and J by 0 bases, and 11 bases separated the two germline ends.

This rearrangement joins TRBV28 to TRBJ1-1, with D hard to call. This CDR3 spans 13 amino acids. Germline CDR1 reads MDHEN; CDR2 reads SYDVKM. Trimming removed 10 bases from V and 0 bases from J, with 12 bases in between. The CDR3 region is CATSGVMNTEAFF. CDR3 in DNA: TGTGCCACCTCGGGAGTCATGAACACTGAAGCTTTCTTT.

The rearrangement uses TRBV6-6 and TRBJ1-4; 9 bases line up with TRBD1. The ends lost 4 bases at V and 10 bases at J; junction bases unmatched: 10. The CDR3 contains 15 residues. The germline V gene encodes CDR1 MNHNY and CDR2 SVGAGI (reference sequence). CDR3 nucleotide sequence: TGTGCCAGCAGTTCCTCGGGACAGGGAGGGGCAAAACTGTTTTTT. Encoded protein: CASSSSGQGGAKLFF.

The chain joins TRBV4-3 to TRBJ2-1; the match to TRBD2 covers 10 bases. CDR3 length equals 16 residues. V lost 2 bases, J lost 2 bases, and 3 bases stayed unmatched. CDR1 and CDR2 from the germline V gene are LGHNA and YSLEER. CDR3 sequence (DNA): TGCGCCAGCAGCCAACTAAGCGGGGGGGCCTACAATGAGCAGTTCTTC. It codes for CASSQLSGGAYNEQFF.

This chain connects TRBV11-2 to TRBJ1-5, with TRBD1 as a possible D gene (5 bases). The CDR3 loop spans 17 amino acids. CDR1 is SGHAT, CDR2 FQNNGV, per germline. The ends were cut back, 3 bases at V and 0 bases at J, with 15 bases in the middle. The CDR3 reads CASSFGQGRVSNQPQHF. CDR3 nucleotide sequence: TGTGCCAGCAGCTTCGGGCAGGGAAGGGTTAGCAATCAGCCCCAGCATTTT.

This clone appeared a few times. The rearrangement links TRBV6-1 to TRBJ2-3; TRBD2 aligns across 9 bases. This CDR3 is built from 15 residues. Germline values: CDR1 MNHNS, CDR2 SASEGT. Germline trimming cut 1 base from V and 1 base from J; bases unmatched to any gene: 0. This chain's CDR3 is CASSEERGGTDTQYF. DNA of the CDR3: TGTGCCAGCAGTGAAGAGCGGGGGGGCACAGATACGCAGTATTTT.

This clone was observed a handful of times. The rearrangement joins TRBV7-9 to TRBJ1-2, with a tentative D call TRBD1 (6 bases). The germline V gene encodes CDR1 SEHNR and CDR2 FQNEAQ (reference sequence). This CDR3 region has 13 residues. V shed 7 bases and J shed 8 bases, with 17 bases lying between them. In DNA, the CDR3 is TGTGCCAGCACCGAATGGGGGGCCCAAGGCTACACCTTC. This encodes CASTEWGAQGYTF. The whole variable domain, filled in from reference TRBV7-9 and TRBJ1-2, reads DTGVSQNPRHKITKRGQNVTFRCDPISEHNRLYWYRQTLGQGPEFLTYFQNEAQLEKSRLLSDRFSAERPKGSFSTLEIQRTEQGDSAMYLCASTEWGAQGYTFGSGTRLTVV.

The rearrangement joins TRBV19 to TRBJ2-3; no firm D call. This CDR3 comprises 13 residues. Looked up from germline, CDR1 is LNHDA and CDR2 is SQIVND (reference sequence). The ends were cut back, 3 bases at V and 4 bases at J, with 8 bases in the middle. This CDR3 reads CASSMQRPDTQYF. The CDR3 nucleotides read TGTGCCAGTAGTATGCAGCGCCCAGATACGCAGTATTTT.

The CDR3, as DNA: TGTGCCAGCTTACAGGGGTATCAGCCCCAGCATTTT. Translation gives CASLQGYQPQHF. This chain uses TRBV6-5 with TRBJ1-5; 7 bases fit TRBD1. There are 12 residues in the CDR3. CDR1 is MNHEY and CDR2 is SVGAGI in the germline V gene. The V segment lost 8 bases and the J segment 5 bases; nucleotides outside the gene matches: 3.

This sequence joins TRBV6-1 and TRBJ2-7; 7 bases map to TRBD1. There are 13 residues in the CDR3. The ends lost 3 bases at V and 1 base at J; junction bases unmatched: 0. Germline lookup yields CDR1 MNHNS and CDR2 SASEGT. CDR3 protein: CASSDRGSYEQYF. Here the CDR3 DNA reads TGTGCCAGCAGTGACAGGGGGTCCTACGAGCAGTACTTC.

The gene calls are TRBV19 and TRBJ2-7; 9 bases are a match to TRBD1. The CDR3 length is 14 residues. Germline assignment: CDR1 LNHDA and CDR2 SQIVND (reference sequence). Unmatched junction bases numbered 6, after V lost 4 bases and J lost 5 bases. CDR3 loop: CASSRGQGFHEQYF. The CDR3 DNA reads TGTGCCAGTAGTAGGGGACAGGGCTTCCACGAGCAGTACTTC.

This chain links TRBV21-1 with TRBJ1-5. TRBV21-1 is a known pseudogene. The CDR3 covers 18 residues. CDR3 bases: TGTGCCAGCAGCAAAATAGTGGGGGGACGGGAAGGCAATCAGCCCCAGCATTTT. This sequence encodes CASSKIVGGREGNQPQHF.